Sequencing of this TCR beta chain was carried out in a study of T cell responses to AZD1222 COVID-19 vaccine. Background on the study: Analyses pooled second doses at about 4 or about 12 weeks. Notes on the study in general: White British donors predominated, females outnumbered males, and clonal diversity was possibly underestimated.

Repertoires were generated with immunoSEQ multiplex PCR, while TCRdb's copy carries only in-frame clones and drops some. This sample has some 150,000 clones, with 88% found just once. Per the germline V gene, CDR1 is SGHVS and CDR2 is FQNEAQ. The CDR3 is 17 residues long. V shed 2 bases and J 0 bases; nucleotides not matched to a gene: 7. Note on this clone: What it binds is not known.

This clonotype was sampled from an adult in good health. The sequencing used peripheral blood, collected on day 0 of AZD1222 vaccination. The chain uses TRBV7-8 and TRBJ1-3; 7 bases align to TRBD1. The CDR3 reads CASSLRTGYPSGNTIYF. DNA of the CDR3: TGTGCCAGCAGCTTAAGGACAGGCTACCCCTCTGGAAACACCATATATTTT. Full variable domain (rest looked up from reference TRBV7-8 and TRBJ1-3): GAGVSQSPRYKVAKRGQDVALRCDPISGHVSLFWYQQALGQGPEFLTYFQNEAQLDKSGLPSDRFFAERPEGSVSTLKIQRTQQEDSAVYLCASSLRTGYPSGNTIYFGEGSWLTVV.